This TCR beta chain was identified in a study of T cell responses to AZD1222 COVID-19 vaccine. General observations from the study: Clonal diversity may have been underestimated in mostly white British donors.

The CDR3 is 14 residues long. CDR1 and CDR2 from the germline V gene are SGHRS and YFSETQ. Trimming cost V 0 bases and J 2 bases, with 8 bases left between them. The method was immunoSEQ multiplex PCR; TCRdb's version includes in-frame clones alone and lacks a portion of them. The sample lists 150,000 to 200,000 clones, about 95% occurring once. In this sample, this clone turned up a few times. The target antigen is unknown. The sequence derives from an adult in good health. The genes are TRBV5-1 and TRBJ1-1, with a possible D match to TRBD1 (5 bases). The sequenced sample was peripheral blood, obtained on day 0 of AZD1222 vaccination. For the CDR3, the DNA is TGCGCCAGCAGCTTGGGACAGACAAACACTGAAGCTTTCTTT. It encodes CASSLGQTNTEAFF. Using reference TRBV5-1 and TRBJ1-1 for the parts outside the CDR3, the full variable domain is KAGVTQTPRYLIKTRGQQVTLSCSPISGHRSVSWYQQTPGQGLQFLFEYFSETQRNKGNFPGRFSGRQFSNSRSEMNVSTLELGDSALYLCASSLGQTNTEAFFGQGTRLTVV.